This T cell receptor (beta chain) stems from a study of blood T cell repertoires in COVID-19. Study context: PBMCs, B-cell-depleted T cells, or T cells provided the cDNA or gDNA that made up the material.

The authors' processing: Amplification of reference gene primers provided the estimated nucleated cell counts. Repertoires were generated with immunoSEQ multiplex PCR, while TCRdb's copy carries only in-frame clones and drops some. V, J and clone size were drawn from that table, and D and trimming were deduced from the DNA. This sample has approximately 240,000 clones, with 79% found just once. CDR3 length: 14 amino acids. The ends were cut back, 3 bases at V and 4 bases at J, with 11 bases in the middle. The germline CDR1 and CDR2 sequences are MGHRA and YSYEKL. This clone was observed a handful of times.

The clonotype comes from a woman in her thirties or forties with active or convalescent COVID-19. The sequenced sample was peripheral blood. This sequence joins TRBV4-1 and TRBJ2-3; no firm D call. CDR3 sequence: CASSQTLAADTQYF. The CDR3 DNA reads TGCGCCAGCAGCCAGACCTTGGCGGCAGATACGCAGTATTTT.